This TCR beta chain was profiled in a study of blood T cell repertoires in COVID-19 (dated by TCRdb to the early 2020s). Turning to the overall study: Collaborator samples came from the United States, Italy and Spain and covered acute and convalescent phases of COVID-19. The material from the prospective study consisted of cDNA or gDNA derived from T cells, B-cell-depleted T cells, or PBMCs. Subjects who had been exposed to COVID-19, were actively infected with it, or had recovered from it provided the deeply sampled blood TCRbeta repertoires that made up the dataset. The repertoires were released in a freely available public database meant as a resource for research on the immune response to SARS-CoV-2. The samples were drawn from two sources: the first 160 participants of the ongoing ImmuneRACE study, and 1,000 to 1,500 subjects contributed by 6 global collaborators. Nearly every sample came with metadata listing a de-identified subject ID, COVID-19 status, age in years and sex. Where available, HLA class I and class II types were taken from metadata supplied by the sample provider and were not determined by assay-based typing.

V ends up 3 bases short and J 1 base short, with an unmatched junction base count of 8. CDR1 and CDR2 (MNHNS, SASEGT) derive from the germline V gene. The CDR3 measures 16 amino acids from cysteine to phenylalanine. Just CDR3 DNA is preserved here, 48 bases in frame from base 1. TCRbeta CDR3 regions were amplified from genomic DNA using the immunoSEQ Assay, a bias-controlled multiplex PCR. The paper's data handling went like this. The number of nucleated cells in each sample was estimated by amplification of reference gene primers within the assay. Sequence reads were collapsed and filtered to measure the absolute abundance of every unique TCRbeta CDR3 rearrangement. Productive Simpson clonality was computed per sample as the square root of Simpson's diversity index over productive rearrangements. The immuneACCESS repertoire file appears here via TCRdb, limited to in-frame rearrangements. These files lack a portion of the clones; in checked studies, under half of the deficit traces to unresolved V genes, and the cause of the others is not known. V, J and clone size are taken as reported in that table, and D and trimming were inferred from the DNA itself. The sample profile shows about 280,000 clones; more than 75% of them were found once. The ten largest clones take up about 2.2% of the sample.

This clone has just one count. The target of this receptor is not known. Base qualities were left out, and no much larger clone turns up one base away. Paper-wide results and their limitations: How much clinical and demographic metadata was included differed by source and by participant, and the metadata was provided uncurated.

Another Seattle source contributed samples from volunteer blood donors who had recovered from COVID-19. Whole blood was collected in K2EDTA tubes by collaborating institutions according to the institutions' own protocols. For TCRbeta analysis, collaborator samples were shipped as frozen whole blood, as isolated PBMCs, or as DNA extracted from either sample type. This sequence was found in a woman in her twenties or thirties who had recovered from COVID-19. The specimen was peripheral blood. Recombination joined TRBV6-1 with TRBJ1-1, with 7 central nucleotides matching TRBD1. CDR3 loop: CASSDPQGDRNTEAFF. The DNA sequence follows: TGTGCCAGCAGTGACCCTCAGGGGGATCGGAACACTGAAGCTTTCTTT.